Here is one T cell receptor (beta chain) with its context. With 60 Vbeta and 13 Jbeta primers, the PCR was carried out. Only in-frame clones appear in the TCRdb table, and some are missing; sequencing was by immunoSEQ multiplex PCR. The table has some 120,000 clones, just under 75% seen once. The source of the sample is a study of cytomegalovirus exposure and HLA in healthy donors. V trimming: 3 bases; J trimming: 2 bases; junction bases outside the gene matches: 12. Germline V gives CDR1 SEHNR, CDR2 FQNEAQ (reference sequence). The length of the CDR3 is 18 residues. Input material: PBMCs. This TCR derives from a man between 60 and 75 years old in good health and CMV-seropositive. The rearrangement uses TRBV7-9 and TRBJ1-2; 10 nucleotides agree with TRBD1. CDR3 loop: CASSLHRDRGLENYGYTF. CDR3 DNA: TGTGCCAGCAGCTTGCATCGGGACAGGGGCCTGGAGAACTATGGCTACACCTTC.